Shown below are 19 T cell receptor beta chains from a single sample sequenced in a study of blood T cell repertoires in COVID-19 (dated by TCRdb to between 2020 and 2021). The library was generated by the immunoSEQ multiplex PCR assay. In TCRdb, the immuneACCESS table is reduced to in-frame sequences with V and J assigned. These tables do not hold every clone; where another copy was compared, an unresolved V gene accounts for under half, and the others remain unexplained. This sample comprises some 300,000 clones, 70% to 90% of them detected only once. The ten largest clones add up to 1% to 1.5% of the sample. Sequencing was done on a sample of peripheral blood. These receptors all come from a man between 65 and 80 years old with acute or convalescent COVID-19.

CDR3 in amino acids: CASSLGGASYNEQFF. Written as DNA, the CDR3 is TGTGCCAGCAGCCTCGGGGGGGCCTCCTACAATGAGCAGTTCTTC. The chain joins TRBV11-2 to TRBJ2-1, with TRBD2 matching over 8 bases. Trimming removed 5 bases from V and 0 bases from J; junction bases left unmatched: 3. The CDR3 covers 15 residues. The V gene's germline CDR1 is SGHAT and CDR2 FQNNGV.

The chain couples TRBV4-2 to TRBJ2-5; D perhaps matches TRBD1 (5 bases). Trimming pared 4 bases from V and 5 bases from J, leaving 17 bases between. The CDR3 contains 15 residues. Germline V CDR1 and CDR2: LGHNA, YNFKEQ. The DNA of the CDR3 is TGTGCCAGCAGCCCCCAGGGTGGGCCAGGGGAGACCCAGTACTTC. Translated: CASSPQGGPGETQYF.

The chain combines TRBV29-1 with TRBJ1-3; tentative D call: TRBD1 (5 bases). CDR3 length: 11 amino acids. CDR1 and CDR2 (germline): SQVTM, ANQGSEA. The ends were cut back, 3 bases at V and 9 bases at J, with 9 bases in the middle. DNA for the CDR3: TGCAGCGTTGACGGGGGAGGCACCATATATTTT. Its protein is CSVDGGGTIYF.

This CDR3 is CASTRGPEETQYF. CDR3 sequence (DNA): TGTGCCAGTACCAGGGGGCCAGAAGAGACCCAGTACTTC. The V and J genes are TRBV19 and TRBJ2-5; 8 nucleotides match TRBD1. This CDR3 region has 13 residues. The germline V gene encodes CDR1 LNHDA and CDR2 SQIVND (reference sequence). Losses at the gene ends were 7 bases for V and 3 bases for J; bases not matched to a gene: 4.

V is TRBV5-1 and J is TRBJ2-3, with TRBD1 as a possible D gene (5 bases). Per germline, CDR1 SGHRS and CDR2 YFSETQ. The V gene lost 0 bases and the J gene lost 0 bases, with 14 bases spanning the gap. The CDR3 consists of 17 residues. CDR3 residues: CASSLANQGRSTDTQYF. The CDR3 DNA reads as TGCGCCAGCAGCTTGGCCAACCAGGGTCGAAGCACAGATACGCAGTATTTT.

The rearrangement joins TRBV4-1 to TRBJ1-4, with D tentatively TRBD1 (5 bases). Germline CDR1 MGHRA, CDR2 YSYEKL. V was trimmed by 1 base and J by 6 bases, leaving 15 bases between them. This CDR3 has 16 amino acids. This CDR3 reads CASSQGQGTGDEKLFF. CDR3 bases: TGCGCCAGCAGCCAAGGTCAGGGCACGGGGGATGAAAAACTGTTTTTT.

J is TRBJ1-1 and V is TRBV5-5; weak D call: TRBD1 (6 bases). Between the trimmed V and J ends, which lost 4 bases and 1 base, there was a span of 14 bases. Germline loops: CDR1 SGHKS, CDR2 YYEKEE (reference sequence). This CDR3 has 15 amino acids. CDR3 in DNA: TGTGCCAGCAGCACCCGACAGGATGCGAACACTGAAGCTTTCTTT. Its protein product is CASSTRQDANTEAFF.

The V call is TRBV20-1, the J call TRBJ2-5; tentative D call: TRBD1 (5 bases). The CDR3 is 14 amino acids. In germline, CDR1 is DFQATT, CDR2 SNEGSKA (reference sequence). The V end lost 3 bases, the J end lost 0 bases, and 11 bases lay between the germline ends. The CDR3 nucleotides read TGCAGTGCTAGTTACAGGACGTACCAAGAGACCCAGTACTTC. Translation gives CSASYRTYQETQYF.

This chain uses TRBV3-1 (or the pseudogene TRBV3-2) with TRBJ2-3, with D possibly matching TRBD2 (5 bases). Looked up from germline, CDR1 is LGHDT and CDR2 is YNNKEL (reference sequence). CDR3 size: 16 residues. Trimming took 4 bases from V and 0 from J, leaving 14 bases between them. Here the CDR3 DNA reads TGTGCCAGCAGCCGGTCAGCCGGGATTAGCACAGATACGCAGTATTTT. This gives the protein CASSRSAGISTDTQYF.

V and J are TRBV5-6 and TRBJ2-5; 8 nucleotides line up with TRBD2. Germline loops: CDR1 SGHDT, CDR2 YYEEEE. The length of the CDR3 is 15 residues. V dropped 0 bases and J dropped 1; count of bases not matched to a gene: 2. This CDR3 reads CASSLGSGTQETQYF. CDR3 bases: TGTGCCAGCAGCTTGGGTAGCGGGACCCAAGAGACCCAGTACTTC.

The rearrangement uses TRBV5-1 and TRBJ2-7; D is unclear. Germline assignment: CDR1 SGHRS and CDR2 YFSETQ. Trimming left V 0 bases short and J 0 bases short, with 7 bases between. The CDR3 runs 14 residues. CDR3: CASSLVPGSYEQYF. As DNA, the CDR3 is TGCGCCAGCAGCTTGGTGCCGGGCTCCTACGAGCAGTACTTC.

With regard to this clone: Additional DNA sequences in this sample encode the identical CDR3. The chain carries TRBV5-1 and TRBJ1-5; 9 bases align to TRBD1. J lost 4 bases, V lost 4 bases, and 6 bases had no gene match. Per the germline V gene, CDR1 is SGHRS and CDR2 is YFSETQ. CDR3 length: 15 residues. In DNA, the CDR3 is TGCGCCAGCAGCCCGGGACAGGGTGGGAATCAGCCCCAGCATTTT. It encodes CASSPGQGGNQPQHF.

This clone turned up a few times. CDR3 sequence: CASSSVPGANEQYF. CDR3 coding DNA: TGTGCCAGCAGTTCCGTCCCAGGGGCCAACGAGCAGTACTTC. This chain uses TRBV28 with TRBJ2-7, with D perhaps matching TRBD1 (6 bases). The CDR3 runs to 14 residues. Germline CDR1 and CDR2: MDHEN and SYDVKM. Trimming cost V 4 bases and J 5 bases, with 15 bases left between them. Combining the CDR3 with reference TRBV28 and TRBJ2-7 gives the whole variable domain DVKVTQSSRYLVKRTGEKVFLECVQDMDHENMFWYRQDPGLGLRLIYFSYDVKMKEKGDIPEGYSVSREKKERFSLILESASTNQTSMYLCASSSVPGANEQYFGPGTRLTVT.

The chain has TRBV28 and TRBJ1-2, with 9 bases identical to TRBD1. V was pared by 9 bases and J by 4 bases, with 3 bases of the junction left unmatched. This CDR3 is 12 amino acids long. Germline CDR1 is MDHEN and CDR2 is SYDVKM. CDR3 amino acids: CASQQGAYGYTF. The CDR3 nucleotides read TGTGCCAGTCAACAGGGGGCCTATGGCTACACCTTC.

The rearrangement joins TRBV6-1 to TRBJ2-7, with TRBD1 as a possible D gene (5 bases). Germline loops: CDR1 MNHNS, CDR2 SASEGT. Trimming removed 3 bases at V and 3 bases at J, with 15 bases between. The CDR3 is 15 amino acids. The CDR3 bases are TGTGCCAGCAGTGACGGGCTAGGGGTTCGCTACGAGCAGTACTTC. Its translation: CASSDGLGVRYEQYF.

This chain joins TRBV5-1 and TRBJ2-5, with D possibly matching TRBD2 (5 bases). This CDR3 comprises 14 residues. Germline-derived CDR1 and CDR2 are SGHRS and YFSETQ. Deletions cut 4 bases from V and 2 bases from J, with 12 bases between. The CDR3 nucleotides read TGCGCCAGCAGCCCGGGAATACGGCAAGAGACCCAGTACTTC. This gives the protein CASSPGIRQETQYF. Variable domain in full (rest from reference TRBV5-1 and TRBJ2-5): KAGVTQTPRYLIKTRGQQVTLSCSPISGHRSVSWYQQTPGQGLQFLFEYFSETQRNKGNFPGRFSGRQFSNSRSEMNVSTLELGDSALYLCASSPGIRQETQYFGPGTRLLVL.

This clone was counted a single time. This chain uses TRBV5-1 with TRBJ2-1; perhaps TRBD2 as D (6 bases). The CDR3 has 14 amino acids. The V gene's germline CDR1 is SGHRS and CDR2 YFSETQ. V was clipped by 0 bases and J by 5 bases, with 9 bases between them. Here the CDR3 reads CASSLAGVHNEQFF. DNA for the CDR3: TGCGCCAGCAGCTTGGCGGGAGTCCACAATGAGCAGTTCTTC. The full variable domain, with the rest looked up from reference TRBV5-1 and TRBJ2-1, is KAGVTQTPRYLIKTRGQQVTLSCSPISGHRSVSWYQQTPGQGLQFLFEYFSETQRNKGNFPGRFSGRQFSNSRSEMNVSTLELGDSALYLCASSLAGVHNEQFFGPGTRLTVL.

The chain uses TRBV4-3 and TRBJ2-7; D unclear. V lost 0 bases, J lost 4 bases, and 10 bases lay in between. The CDR3 totals 14 residues. The germline V gene has CDR1 LGHNA and CDR2 YSLEER. The CDR3 region has the DNA TGCGCCAGCAGCCAAGAATCGATCCAGTACGAGCAGTACTTC. It is translated as CASSQESIQYEQYF.

The gene calls are TRBV7-9 and TRBJ2-2; perhaps TRBD1 as D (6 bases). Trimming removed 5 bases from V and 3 bases from J, with 10 bases in between. Germline V CDR1 and CDR2: SEHNR, FQNEAQ (reference sequence). CDR3 size: 14 residues. This chain's CDR3 is CASSVQGYTGELFF. In nucleotides, the CDR3 is TGTGCCAGCAGCGTACAGGGTTACACCGGGGAGCTGTTTTTT.